Listed here is a single T cell receptor (beta chain). This CDR3 has 14 amino acids. Trimming left V 5 bases short and J 8 bases short, with 15 bases between. Germline CDR1 SGHAT, CDR2 FQNNGV. Sample-barcoded 5' priming and a J-beta primer mix drove a second PCR of roughly 7 to 11 cycles. With 12 random nucleotides, a template-switch adaptor tagged each individual cDNA molecule. From the 5' RACE reads, TCRdb called clonotypes with MiXCR, one entry per CDR3 protein. The data contain approximately 600,000 distinct CDR3 sequences, 58% of them singletons. This specimen comes from a study of blood T cells in healthy people across ages.

The rearrangement links TRBV11-2 to TRBJ1-4, with D possibly TRBD1 on 6 matching bases. Sequencing used blood. This TCR was recovered from a man in his 60s in good health. This CDR3 reads CASSPEGDGEKLFF. In DNA, the CDR3 is TGTGCCAGCAGCCCTGAGGGGGATGGGGAAAAACTGTTTTTT.